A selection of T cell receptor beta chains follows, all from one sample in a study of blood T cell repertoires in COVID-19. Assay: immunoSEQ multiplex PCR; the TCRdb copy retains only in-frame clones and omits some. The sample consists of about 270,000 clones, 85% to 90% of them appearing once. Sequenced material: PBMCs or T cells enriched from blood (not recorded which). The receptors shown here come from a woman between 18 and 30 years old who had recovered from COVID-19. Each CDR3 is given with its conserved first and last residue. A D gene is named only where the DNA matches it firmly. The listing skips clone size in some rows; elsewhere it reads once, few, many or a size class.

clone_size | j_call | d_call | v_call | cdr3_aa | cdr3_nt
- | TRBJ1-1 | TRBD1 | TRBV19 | CASATPGQGASTEAFF | TGTGCCAGTGCTACCCCGGGACAGGGAGCGAGCACTGAAGCTTTCTTT
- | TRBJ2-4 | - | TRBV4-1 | CASSQLGLARNIQYF | TGCGCCAGCAGCCAACTAGGGCTAGCCAGGAACATTCAGTACTTC
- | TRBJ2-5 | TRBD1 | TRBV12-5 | CASATDRTGGETQYF | TGTGCTAGTGCCACGGACAGGACAGGCGGGGAGACCCAGTACTTC
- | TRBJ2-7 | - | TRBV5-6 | CASSPPAGQLTYEQYF | TGTGCCAGCAGCCCGCCTGCGGGACAGCTAACCTACGAGCAGTACTTC
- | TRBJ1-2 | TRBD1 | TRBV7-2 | CASSLDLLGTGTYGYTF | TGTGCCAGCAGCTTAGATCTCCTCGGGACAGGAACATATGGCTACACCTTC
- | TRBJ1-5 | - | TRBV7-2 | CASSFRVTDQPQHF | TGTGCCAGCAGCTTCAGGGTTACTGATCAGCCCCAGCATTTT
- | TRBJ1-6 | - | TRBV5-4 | CASSGGAGSPLHF | TGTGCCAGCAGCGGGGGGGCGGGATCACCCCTCCACTTT
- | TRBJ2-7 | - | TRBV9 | CASSVTGSSYEQYF | TGTGCCAGCAGCGTTACAGGGAGCTCCTACGAGCAGTACTTC
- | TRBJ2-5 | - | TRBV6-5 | CASINGVQETQYF | TGTGCCAGCATAAACGGGGTCCAAGAGACCCAGTACTTC
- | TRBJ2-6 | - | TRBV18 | CASSPTSGDSGANVLTF | TGTGCCAGCTCGCCTACCTCAGGGGACTCTGGGGCCAACGTCCTGACTTTC
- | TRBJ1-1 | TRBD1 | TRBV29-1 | CSTSTGGFTEAFF | TGCAGCACCTCGACAGGGGGCTTCACTGAAGCTTTCTTT
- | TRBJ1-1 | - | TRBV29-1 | CSVEDLGNTEAFF | TGCAGCGTTGAAGATCTCGGGAACACTGAAGCTTTCTTT
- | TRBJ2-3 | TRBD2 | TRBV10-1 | CASSDGLAGETDTQYF | TGCGCCAGCAGTGACGGACTAGCGGGGGAAACAGATACGCAGTATTTT
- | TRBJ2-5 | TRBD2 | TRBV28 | CASSPQGLAGGKETQYF | TGTGCCAGCAGCCCCCAGGGACTAGCGGGGGGGAAAGAGACCCAGTACTTC
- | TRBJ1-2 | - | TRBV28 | CASRTQGFGYTF | TGTGCCAGCAGAACACAGGGATTTGGCTACACCTTC
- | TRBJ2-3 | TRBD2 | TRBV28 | CASSPTVAGGLDTQYF | TGTGCCAGCAGCCCGACCGTAGCGGGGGGGTTAGATACGCAGTATTTT
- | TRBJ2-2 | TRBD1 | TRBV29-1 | CSVTGDRGYTGELFF | TGCAGCGTTACTGGGGACAGGGGGTACACCGGGGAGCTGTTTTTT
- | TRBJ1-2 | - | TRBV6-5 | CASSSPYGYTF | TGTGCCAGCAGTTCCCCGTATGGCTACACCTTC
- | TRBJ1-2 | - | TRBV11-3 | CASSGGQGYTF | TGTGCCAGCAGTGGAGGGCAGGGCTACACCTTC
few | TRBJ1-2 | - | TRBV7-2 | CASSSREGGYGYTF | TGTGCCAGCAGCTCCAGGGAAGGGGGCTATGGCTACACCTTC
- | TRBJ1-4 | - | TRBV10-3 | CAISESLNGGNEKLFF | TGTGCCATCAGTGAGTCGTTAAACGGAGGTAATGAAAAACTGTTTTTT
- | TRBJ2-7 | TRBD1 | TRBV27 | CASSPTGRGYEQYF | TGTGCCAGCAGCCCGACAGGGCGTGGGTACGAGCAGTACTTC
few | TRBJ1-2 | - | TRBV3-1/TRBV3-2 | CASSRTVLYGYTF | TGTGCCAGCAGCCGGACAGTCCTCTATGGCTACACCTTC
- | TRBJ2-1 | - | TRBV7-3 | CASSLSRDNEQFF | TGTGCCAGCAGCTTGTCGCGGGACAATGAGCAGTTCTTC
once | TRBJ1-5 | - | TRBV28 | CASSWRGISNQPQHF | TGTGCCAGCAGTTGGAGGGGTATAAGCAATCAGCCCCAGCATTTT
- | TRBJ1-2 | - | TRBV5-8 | CASSFDYNYGYTF | TGTGCCAGCAGCTTTGACTACAACTATGGCTACACCTTC
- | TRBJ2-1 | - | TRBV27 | CASSLHGGNNEQFF | TGTGCCAGCAGTTTACATGGCGGGAACAATGAGCAGTTCTTC